This T cell receptor (beta chain) derives from a study of tissue T cells after allogeneic stem cell transplantation. Enrolled prospectively were adult allogeneic hematopoietic cell transplant recipients whose graft-versus-host disease was steroid-refractory. Clones were read by immunoSEQ multiplex PCR, and TCRdb kept only the in-frame ones, dropping some. This table holds 600 to 800 clones, approximately 61% found once. Per germline, CDR1 MNHNS and CDR2 SASEGT. This CDR3 is built from 13 residues. Germline trimming cut 3 bases from V and 7 bases from J; bases unmatched to any gene: 4. The source was liver tissue, collected at autopsy. The receptor comes from a male patient at least 60 years old with steroid-refractory graft-versus-host disease after an allogeneic stem cell transplant. Certain T cells may be donor cells from the graft. The chain employs TRBV6-1 and TRBJ1-2; 8 bases are a match to TRBD1. CDR3 bases: TGTGCCAGCAGTGAGACAGGGGTTGGTGGCTACACCTTC. Translated, it gives CASSETGVGGYTF.